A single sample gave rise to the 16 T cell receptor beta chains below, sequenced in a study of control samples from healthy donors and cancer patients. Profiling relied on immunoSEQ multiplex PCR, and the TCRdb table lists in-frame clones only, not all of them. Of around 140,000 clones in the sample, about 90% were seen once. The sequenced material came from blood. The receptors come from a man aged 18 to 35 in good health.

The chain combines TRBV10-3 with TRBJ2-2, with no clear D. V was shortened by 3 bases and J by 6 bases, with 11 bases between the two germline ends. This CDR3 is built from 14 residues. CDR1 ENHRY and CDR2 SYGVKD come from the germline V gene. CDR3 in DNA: TGTGCCATCAGTGAAACAAGCCGTCCCGGGGAGCTGTTTTTT. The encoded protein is CAISETSRPGELFF.

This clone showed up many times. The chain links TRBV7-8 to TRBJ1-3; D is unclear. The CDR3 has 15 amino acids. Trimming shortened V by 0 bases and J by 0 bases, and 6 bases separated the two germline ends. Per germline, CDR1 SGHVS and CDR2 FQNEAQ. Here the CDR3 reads CASSLATDSGNTIYF. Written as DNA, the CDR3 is TGTGCCAGCAGCTTAGCCACGGACTCTGGAAACACCATATATTTT.

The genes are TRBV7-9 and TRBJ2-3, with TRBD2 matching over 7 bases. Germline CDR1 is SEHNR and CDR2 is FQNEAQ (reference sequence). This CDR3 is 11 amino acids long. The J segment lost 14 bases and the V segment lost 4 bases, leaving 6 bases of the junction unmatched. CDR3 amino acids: CASSWDYARYF. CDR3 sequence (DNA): TGTGCCAGCAGCTGGGACTACGCACGGTATTTT.

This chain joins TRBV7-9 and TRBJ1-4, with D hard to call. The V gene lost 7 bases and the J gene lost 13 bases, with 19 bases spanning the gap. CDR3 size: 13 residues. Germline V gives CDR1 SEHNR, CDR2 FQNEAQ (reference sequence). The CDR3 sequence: CASTTTSISSLFF. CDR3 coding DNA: TGTGCCAGCACAACTACATCTATATCCTCACTGTTTTTT.

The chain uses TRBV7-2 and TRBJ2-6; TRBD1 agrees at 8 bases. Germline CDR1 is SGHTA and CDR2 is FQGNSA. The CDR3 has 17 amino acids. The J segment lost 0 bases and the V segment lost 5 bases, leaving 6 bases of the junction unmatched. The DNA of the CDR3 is TGTGCCAGCAGCGCAGGACAGGGTATCTCTGGGGCCAACGTCCTGACTTTC. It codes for CASSAGQGISGANVLTF.

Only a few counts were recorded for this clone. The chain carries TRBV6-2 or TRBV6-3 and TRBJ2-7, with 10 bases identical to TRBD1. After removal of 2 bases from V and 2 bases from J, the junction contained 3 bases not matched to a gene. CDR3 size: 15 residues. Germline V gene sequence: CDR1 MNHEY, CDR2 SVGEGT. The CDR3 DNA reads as TGTGCCAGCAGTTACGGAGGACAGGGGGCCTACGAGCAGTACTTC. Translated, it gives CASSYGGQGAYEQYF.

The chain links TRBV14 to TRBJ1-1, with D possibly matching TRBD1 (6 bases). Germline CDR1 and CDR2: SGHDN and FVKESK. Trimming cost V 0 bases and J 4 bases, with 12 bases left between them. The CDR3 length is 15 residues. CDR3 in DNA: TGTGCCAGCAGCCAAGAGGGGGGGCTGGGCACTGAAGCTTTCTTT. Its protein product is CASSQEGGLGTEAFF.

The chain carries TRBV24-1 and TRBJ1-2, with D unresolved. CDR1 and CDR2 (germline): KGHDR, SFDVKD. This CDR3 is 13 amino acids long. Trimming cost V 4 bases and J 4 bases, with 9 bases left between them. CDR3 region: CATSDGGPYGYTF. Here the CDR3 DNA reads TGTGCCACCAGTGACGGAGGTCCCTATGGCTACACCTTC.

For the CDR3, the DNA is TGTGCCAGCAGCTACGACAGCAATCAGCCCCAGCATTTT. Translated, it gives CASSYDSNQPQHF. The chain carries TRBV7-9 and TRBJ1-5, with D hard to call. V was pared by 4 bases and J by 1 base, with 5 bases between. This CDR3 contains 13 residues. Germline-derived CDR1 and CDR2 are SEHNR and FQNEAQ (reference sequence).

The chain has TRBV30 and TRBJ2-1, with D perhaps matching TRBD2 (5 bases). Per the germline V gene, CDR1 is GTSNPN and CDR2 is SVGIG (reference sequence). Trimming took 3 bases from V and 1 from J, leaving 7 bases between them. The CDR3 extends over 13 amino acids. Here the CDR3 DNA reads TGTGCCTGGAGCCCGGGGTCCTACAATGAGCAGTTCTTC. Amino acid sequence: CAWSPGSYNEQFF. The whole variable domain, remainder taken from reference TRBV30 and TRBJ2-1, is SQTIHQWPATLVQPVGSPLSLECTVEGTSNPNLYWYRQAAGRGLQLLFYSVGIGQISSEVPQNLSASRPQDRQFILSSKKLLLSDSGFYLCAWSPGSYNEQFFGPGTRLTVL.

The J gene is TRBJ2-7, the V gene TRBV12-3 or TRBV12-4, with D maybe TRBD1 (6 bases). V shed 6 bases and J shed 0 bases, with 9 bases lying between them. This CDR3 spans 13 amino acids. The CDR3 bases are TGTGCCAGCAGGGGGGACAACTCCTACGAGCAGTACTTC. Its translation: CASRGDNSYEQYF.

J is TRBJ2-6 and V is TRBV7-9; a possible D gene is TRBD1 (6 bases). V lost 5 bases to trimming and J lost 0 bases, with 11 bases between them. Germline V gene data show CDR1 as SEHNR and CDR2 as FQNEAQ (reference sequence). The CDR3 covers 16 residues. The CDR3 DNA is TGTGCCAGCAGCCTCGGACAGTCCTCTGGGGCCAACGTCCTGACTTTC. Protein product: CASSLGQSSGANVLTF.

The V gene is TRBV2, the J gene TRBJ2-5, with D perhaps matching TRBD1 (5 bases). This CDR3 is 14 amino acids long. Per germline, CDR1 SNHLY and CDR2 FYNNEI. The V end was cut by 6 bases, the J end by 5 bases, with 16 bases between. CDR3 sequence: CASRPTGLRETQYF. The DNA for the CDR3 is TGTGCCAGCAGGCCCACAGGTCTTCGGGAGACCCAGTACTTC.

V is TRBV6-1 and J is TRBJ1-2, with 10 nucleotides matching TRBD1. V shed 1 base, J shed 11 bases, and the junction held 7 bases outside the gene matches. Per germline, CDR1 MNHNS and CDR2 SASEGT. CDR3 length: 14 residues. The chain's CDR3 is CASSEVPGQGRYTF. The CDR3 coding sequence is TGTGCCAGCAGTGAAGTCCCGGGACAGGGGAGATACACCTTC.

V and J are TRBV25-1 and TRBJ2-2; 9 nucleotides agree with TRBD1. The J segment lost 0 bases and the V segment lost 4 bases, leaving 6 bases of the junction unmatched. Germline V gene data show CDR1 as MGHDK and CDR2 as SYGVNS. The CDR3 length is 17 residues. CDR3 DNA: TGTGCCAGCAGTGTGGGGGACAGGGTTTCGAACACCGGGGAGCTGTTTTTT. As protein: CASSVGDRVSNTGELFF.

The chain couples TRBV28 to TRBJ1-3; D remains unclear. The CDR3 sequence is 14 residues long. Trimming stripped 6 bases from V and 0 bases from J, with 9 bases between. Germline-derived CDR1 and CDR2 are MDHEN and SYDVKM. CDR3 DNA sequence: TGTGCCAGCAGCCCGGGGTTCTCTGGAAACACCATATATTTT. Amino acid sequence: CASSPGFSGNTIYF.